One and the same sample provided the 16 T cell receptor beta chains below, sequenced in a study of T-cell reconstitution after alpha-beta-depleted transplantation in children. Using unique molecular identifiers, the investigators prepared the TCRbeta library. MiXCR, applied by TCRdb to the PCR reads, yields one record per CDR3 protein. The sample contains around 480,000 distinct CDR3 sequences, about 31% of which appear only once. Sequenced here: PBMCs from the stem cell graft donor, sampled from the stem cell graft. These TCRs come from a human donor who donated a stem cell graft to a child with aplastic anemia.

This clonotype has more than one count but fewer than ten. The rearrangement joins TRBV20-1 to TRBJ2-1; D is uncertain. V dropped 6 bases and J dropped 6 bases, with 15 bases sitting between them. Germline V gives CDR1 DFQATT, CDR2 SNEGSKA (reference sequence). The CDR3 covers 13 residues. CDR3 sequence: CSAERVTSNEQFF. The CDR3, as DNA: TGCAGTGCCGAACGGGTGACTTCCAATGAGCAGTTCTTC.

J is TRBJ2-1 and V is TRBV7-6; D ambiguous. Per germline, CDR1 SGHVS and CDR2 FNYEAQ. V lost 1 base to trimming and J lost 1 base, with 11 bases between them. The CDR3 spans 16 residues. CDR3 loop: CASSLVAYGSYNEQFF. For the CDR3, the DNA is TGTGCCAGCAGCTTAGTAGCATATGGGTCCTACAATGAGCAGTTCTTC.

This clonotype was found a few times. The chain links TRBV4-3 to TRBJ2-7, with TRBD1 matching 11 bases. The germline V gene has CDR1 LGHNA and CDR2 YSLEER. The CDR3 contains 17 residues. The V segment lost 4 bases and the J segment 5 bases; nucleotides outside the gene matches: 13. This chain's CDR3 is CASSLNLPGQGAHEQYF. CDR3 bases: TGCGCCAGCAGCCTCAACCTCCCCGGACAGGGGGCTCACGAGCAGTACTTC.

In its sample, this clonotype was seen a few times. The chain has TRBV6-1 and TRBJ1-2, with D perhaps matching TRBD1 (5 bases). Trimming removed 11 bases from V and 5 bases from J, with 18 bases in between. Germline-derived CDR1 and CDR2 are MNHNS and SASEGT. The CDR3 runs 13 residues. The CDR3 is CAAGEAEGYGYTF. DNA for the CDR3: TGTGCCGCGGGGGAGGCGGAGGGATATGGCTACACCTTC.

This clonotype was detected a few times. The chain couples TRBV7-9 to TRBJ2-3; D may be TRBD1 (5 bases). The CDR3 spans 14 residues. Germline V CDR1 and CDR2: SEHNR, FQNEAQ (reference sequence). Deletions cut 5 bases from V and 4 bases from J, with 13 bases between. CDR3 region: CASSKAIQADTQYF. The CDR3 DNA follows: TGTGCCAGCAGCAAGGCCATACAGGCAGATACGCAGTATTTT. Filled out from reference TRBV7-9 and TRBJ2-3, the complete variable domain reads DTGVSQNPRHKITKRGQNVTFRCDPISEHNRLYWYRQTLGQGPEFLTYFQNEAQLEKSRLLSDRFSAERPKGSFSTLEIQRTEQGDSAMYLCASSKAIQADTQYFGPGTRLTVL.

Only a few counts were recorded for this clonotype. CDR3 in amino acids: CASSGDRNTIYF. The CDR3 DNA reads as TGTGCCAGCAGTGGGGACAGAAACACCATATATTTT. The rearrangement links TRBV12-3 or TRBV12-4 to TRBJ1-3, with D tentatively TRBD1 (6 bases). V was cut by 5 bases and J by 5 bases, with 7 bases left in between. This CDR3 has 12 amino acids.

The chain joins TRBV11-2 to TRBJ2-5; the D is unclear. The CDR3 is made up of 13 amino acids. Per germline, CDR1 SGHAT and CDR2 FQNNGV. V was trimmed by 4 bases and J by 4 bases, leaving 10 bases between them. The CDR3 here is CASSSVLGETQYF. Here the CDR3 DNA reads TGTGCCAGCAGCTCCGTTTTGGGAGAGACCCAGTACTTC.

The chain uses TRBV27 and TRBJ2-3; D uncertain. V gave up 10 bases and J gave up 0 bases, with 14 bases separating them. CDR3 length: 14 residues. Looked up from germline, CDR1 is MNHEY and CDR2 is SMNVEV (reference sequence). The CDR3 DNA follows: TGTGCCATCAACACCGAGCTTAGCACAGATACGCAGTATTTT. It codes for CAINTELSTDTQYF.

The rearrangement joins TRBV24-1 to TRBJ2-7, with 7 bases aligning to TRBD2. The CDR3 runs 15 residues. After removal of 3 bases from V and 3 bases from J, the junction contained 7 bases not matched to a gene. From germline, CDR1 is KGHDR and CDR2 SFDVKD. The CDR3 is CATSDPRTSIYEQYF. CDR3 bases: TGTGCCACCAGTGATCCTCGGACTAGTATCTACGAGCAGTACTTC.

This clonotype was seen more than once but under ten times. The rearrangement links TRBV20-1 to TRBJ1-1, with 8 bases aligning to TRBD1. The ends lost 3 bases at V and 4 bases at J; junction bases unmatched: 10. CDR3 size: 15 residues. Germline values: CDR1 DFQATT, CDR2 SNEGSKA (reference sequence). CDR3 DNA sequence: TGCAGTGCTAGTAGTCGTACAGGGGGTCCCACTGAAGCTTTCTTT. Its protein is CSASSRTGGPTEAFF.

In this sample, this clonotype turned up a few times. This chain connects TRBV5-4 to TRBJ2-1; D is undetermined. Trimming stripped 4 bases from V and 4 bases from J, with 12 bases between. This CDR3 is 14 amino acids long. Germline V gene lookup returns CDR1 SGHNT and CDR2 YYREEE (reference sequence). CDR3 sequence: CASSVRARYNEQFF. CDR3 DNA sequence: TGTGCCAGCAGCGTTCGGGCGAGATACAATGAGCAGTTCTTC. The complete variable domain, with remaining parts taken from reference TRBV5-4 and TRBJ2-1, reads ETGVTQSPTHLIKTRGQQVTLRCSSQSGHNTVSWYQQALGQGPQFIFQYYREEENGRGNFPPRFSGLQFPNYSSELNVNALELDDSALYLCASSVRARYNEQFFGPGTRLTVL.

This clonotype was seen a few times. The chain is built from TRBV12-3 or TRBV12-4 and TRBJ2-2, with unresolved D. Trimming took 8 bases from V and 3 from J, leaving 7 bases between them. This CDR3 comprises 12 residues. CDR3 amino acids: CASGLYTGELFF. CDR3 in DNA: TGTGCCAGCGGCCTATACACCGGGGAGCTGTTTTTT.

This clonotype was seen only a few times. The chain uses TRBV4-2 and TRBJ2-1; D gene ambiguous. Looked up from germline, CDR1 is LGHNA and CDR2 is YNFKEQ. The ends were cut back, 1 base at V and 0 bases at J, with 7 bases in the middle. This CDR3 has 15 amino acids. CDR3 sequence: CASSQGDFSYNEQFF. CDR3 nucleotides: TGTGCCAGCAGCCAAGGTGACTTCTCCTACAATGAGCAGTTCTTC.

In this sample, this clonotype turned up a few times. V usage is TRBV12-3 or TRBV12-4 and J usage is TRBJ1-1; D unresolved. V lost 3 bases, J lost 10 bases, and 12 bases lay in between. This CDR3 comprises 12 residues. CDR3 sequence reads: CASSFRPSRAFF. The CDR3, as DNA: TGTGCCAGCAGTTTTAGGCCCTCGCGAGCTTTCTTT.

In the case of this clonotype: The junction departs from germline at one end; a sequencing error may be responsible. This rearrangement joins TRBV20-1 to TRBJ1-6, with D uncertain. Per the germline V gene, CDR1 is DFQATT and CDR2 is SNEGSKA (reference sequence). There are 18 residues in the CDR3. This CDR3 is CCAQRPGIPLSYNSPLHF. The CDR3 DNA reads TGCTGTGCCCAGCGTCCGGGCATCCCTCTCTCCTATAATTCACCCCTCCACTTT.

The rearrangement joins TRBV4-2 to TRBJ2-7; TRBD2 matches 12 bases. The CDR3 runs to 15 residues. J was trimmed by 8 bases and V by 2 bases; bases with no gene match: 7. Germline lookup yields CDR1 LGHNA and CDR2 YNFKEQ. The CDR3 DNA sequence: TGTGCCAGCAGCCAACTAGCGGGAGGGCCGGTAAAGCAGTACTTC. Encoded protein: CASSQLAGGPVKQYF.